This T cell receptor (beta chain) was profiled in a study of cytomegalovirus exposure and HLA in healthy donors. Broader study findings: TCR beta chains numbering approximately 150 were designated cytomegalovirus-associated. A later analysis linked about 17,000 TCR beta sequences to HLA alleles at 0.05 false discovery rate.

Trimming pared 0 bases from V and 7 bases from J, leaving 14 bases between. Per the germline V gene, CDR1 is SGDLS and CDR2 is YYNGEE. This CDR3 is 14 amino acids long. The PCR used 60 Vbeta and 13 Jbeta primers. Generated by immunoSEQ multiplex PCR, the TCRdb table keeps only in-frame clones and is missing some. Of about 92,000 clones listed, more than 75% are singletons. About this clone itself: The antigen remains unidentified.

The specimen sequenced was PBMCs. The clonotype was recovered from a man between 18 and 35 years old in good health and CMV-seronegative. The V call is TRBV9, the J call TRBJ2-7, with D maybe TRBD2 (7 bases). The CDR3 nucleotides are TGTGCCAGCAGCGTAGCGGGGGGCCCAAGGGAGCAGTACTTC. The encoded protein is CASSVAGGPREQYF.